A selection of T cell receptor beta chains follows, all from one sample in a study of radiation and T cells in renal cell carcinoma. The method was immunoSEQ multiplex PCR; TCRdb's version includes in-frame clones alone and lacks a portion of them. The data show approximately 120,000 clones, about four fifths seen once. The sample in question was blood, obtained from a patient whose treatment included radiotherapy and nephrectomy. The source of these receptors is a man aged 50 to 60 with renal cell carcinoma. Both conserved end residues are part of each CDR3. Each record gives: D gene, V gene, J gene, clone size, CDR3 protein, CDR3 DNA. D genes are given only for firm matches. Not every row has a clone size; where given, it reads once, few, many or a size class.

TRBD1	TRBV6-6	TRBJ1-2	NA	CASRDSRQGDYTF	TGTGCCAGCAGGGACTCAAGACAGGGAGACTACACCTTC
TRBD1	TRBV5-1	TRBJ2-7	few	CASSLGQGRLQYF	TGCGCCAGCAGCCTCGGACAGGGCCGGCTGCAGTACTTC
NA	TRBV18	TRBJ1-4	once	CASSHSGTQRRNEKLFF	TGTGCCAGCTCACACTCCGGCACCCAAAGGAGGAATGAAAAACTGTTTTTT
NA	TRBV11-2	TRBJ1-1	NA	CASSLDRGTEAFF	TGTGCCAGCAGCTTAGACAGGGGAACTGAAGCTTTCTTT
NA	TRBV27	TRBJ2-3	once	CASSVSLANTDTQYF	TGTGCCAGCAGTGTTAGCCTAGCGAACACAGATACGCAGTATTTT
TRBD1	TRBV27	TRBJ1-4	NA	CASSSWTGGPNEKLFF	TGTGCCAGCAGTTCATGGACAGGGGGCCCTAATGAAAAACTGTTTTTT
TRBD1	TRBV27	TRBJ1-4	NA	CASQGAGNEKLFF	TGTGCCAGTCAGGGGGCTGGTAATGAAAAACTGTTTTTT
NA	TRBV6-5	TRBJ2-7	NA	CASSYWCQYF	TGTGCCAGCAGTTACTGGTGTCAGTACTTC
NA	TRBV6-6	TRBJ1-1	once	CASSDRNGGNTEAFF	TGTGCCAGCAGTGACAGGAATGGAGGGAACACTGAAGCTTTCTTT
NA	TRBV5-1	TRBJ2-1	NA	CASSPDEGSSYNEQFF	TGCGCCAGCAGCCCGGACGAGGGGAGCTCCTACAATGAGCAGTTCTTC
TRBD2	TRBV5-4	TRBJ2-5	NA	CASSLAGGRETQYF	TGTGCCAGCAGCTTGGCGGGGGGGCGTGAGACCCAGTACTTC
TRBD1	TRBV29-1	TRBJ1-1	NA	CSVEGQGRTEAFF	TGCAGCGTCGAAGGACAGGGCAGGACTGAAGCTTTCTTT
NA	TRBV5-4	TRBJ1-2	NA	CASSLVVNNYGYTF	TGTGCCAGCAGCTTGGTAGTCAATAACTATGGCTACACCTTC
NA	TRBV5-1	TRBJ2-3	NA	CASSSSTRGRPQDTQYF	TGCGCCAGCAGCTCTTCAACGCGGGGGCGCCCTCAAGATACGCAGTATTTT
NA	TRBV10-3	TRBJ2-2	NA	CAISIVRGRNTGELFF	TGTGCCATCAGTATAGTAAGGGGGAGGAACACCGGGGAGCTGTTTTTT
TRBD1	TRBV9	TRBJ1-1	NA	CASSGQGRASEAFF	TGTGCCAGCAGCGGACAGGGGCGAGCATCTGAAGCTTTCTTT
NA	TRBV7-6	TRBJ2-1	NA	CASSVAEGFYNEQFF	TGTGCCAGCAGCGTAGCGGAAGGTTTCTACAATGAGCAGTTCTTC
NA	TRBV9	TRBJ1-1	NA	CASSVQANTEAFF	TGTGCCAGCAGCGTACAGGCGAACACTGAAGCTTTCTTT
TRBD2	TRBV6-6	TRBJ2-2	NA	CASSYVAGGYTGELFF	TGTGCCAGCAGTTACGTAGCGGGGGGATACACCGGGGAGCTGTTTTTT
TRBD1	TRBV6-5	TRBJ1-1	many	CASSLTGTGAEAFF	TGTGCCAGCAGCCTTACCGGGACAGGAGCTGAAGCTTTCTTT
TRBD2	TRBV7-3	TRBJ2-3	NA	CASRPTSGGDTQYF	TGTGCCAGCAGGCCAACTAGCGGGGGAGATACGCAGTATTTT
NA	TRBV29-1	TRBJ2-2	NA	CSVEDAGTNTGELFF	TGCAGCGTTGAAGACGCGGGGACGAACACCGGGGAGCTGTTTTTT
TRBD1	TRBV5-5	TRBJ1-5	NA	CASSREGGNNQPQHF	TGTGCCAGCAGCCGCGAAGGGGGCAACAATCAGCCCCAGCATTTT
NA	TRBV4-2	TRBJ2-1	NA	CASSQLASFYNEQFF	TGTGCCAGCAGCCAATTGGCTAGTTTTTACAATGAGCAGTTCTTC
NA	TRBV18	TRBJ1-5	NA	CASSPDNIVSNQPQHF	TGTGCCAGCTCACCGGACAACATTGTTAGCAATCAGCCCCAGCATTTT
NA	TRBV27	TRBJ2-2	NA	CASSYSGFTGELFF	TGTGCCAGCAGTTATAGCGGATTCACCGGGGAGCTGTTTTTT
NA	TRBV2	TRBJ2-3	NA	CASSDHPGTQYF	TGTGCCAGCAGTGACCACCCGGGCACGCAGTATTTT
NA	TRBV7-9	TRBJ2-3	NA	CASSPRRGSSWADTQYF	TGTGCCAGCAGCCCTAGGAGGGGCAGTTCCTGGGCAGATACGCAGTATTTT
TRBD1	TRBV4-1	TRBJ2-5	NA	CASSQLDRGRRVETQYF	TGCGCCAGCAGCCAACTGGACAGGGGGCGTCGCGTGGAGACCCAGTACTTC
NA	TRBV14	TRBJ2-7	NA	CASSQQIDGEQYF	TGTGCCAGCAGCCAACAGATCGACGGGGAGCAGTACTTC
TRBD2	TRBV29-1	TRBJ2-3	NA	CSVDGGSGGSSTDTQYF	TGCAGCGTTGATGGGGGTAGCGGGGGGTCGAGCACAGATACGCAGTATTTT